The clone carrying this T cell receptor (beta chain) came up many times. The germline V and J ends were trimmed by 6 bases and 0 bases, with 12 bases remaining between them. The CDR3 has 14 residues. Germline loops: CDR1 SGHRS, CDR2 YFSETQ. The data were taken from a study of T cells in Graves' hyperthyroidism and ophthalmopathy. TCR beta CDR3 regions were amplified from RNA. HTBI primers drove first-round RT-PCR of the TCR CDR3. TCRdb passed the multiplex PCR reads through MiXCR, listing each CDR3 protein once. This sample yields some 360,000 distinct CDR3 sequences, of which less than 20% are seen a single time; less than 20% belongs to the top ten.

The chain carries TRBV5-1 and TRBJ1-1, with D unclear. The sequence derives from a middle-aged woman with Graves' ophthalmopathy. The sequenced sample was blood. The CDR3 spells CASKHFDMNTEAFF. The CDR3 DNA reads as TGCGCCAGCAAACACTTCGATATGAACACTGAAGCTTTCTTT.